A single sample is the source of the 10 T cell receptor beta chains below, sequenced in a study of shared clonotypes between healthy human individuals. Only in-frame clones appear in the TCRdb table, and some are missing; sequencing was by immunoSEQ multiplex PCR. The repertoire holds roughly 520,000 clones, about 96% seen once, with about 0.059% in the top ten. Material: naive CD4+ T cells sorted from blood. Described subset: CD45RA+ positively selected. The source of these receptors is a woman between 25 and 40 years old in good health.

This rearrangement joins TRBV5-1 to TRBJ2-5; D not resolved. The end of the DNA is better explained by TRBJ2-7, so the J call may be wrong. This CDR3 is built from 11 residues. Germline V gives CDR1 SGHRS, CDR2 YFSETQ. The CDR3 protein is CASRIIGEQYF. CDR3 DNA: TGCGCCAGCAGGATCATCGGCGAGCAGTACTTC.

The V gene is TRBV7-9, the J gene TRBJ1-1, with D possibly matching TRBD1 (6 bases). The V gene's germline CDR1 is SEHNR and CDR2 FQNEAQ (reference sequence). This CDR3 region has 14 residues. V gave up 2 bases and J gave up 6 bases, with 13 bases separating them. The CDR3 DNA reads TGTGCCAGCAGCTTAAGGGGGGAGAGGGCTGAAGCTTTCTTT. Translated: CASSLRGERAEAFF.

The chain links TRBV11-2 to TRBJ2-3, with D possibly being TRBD1 (6 bases). CDR1 and CDR2 (germline): SGHAT, FQNNGV. This CDR3 is 13 amino acids long. Deletions cut 3 bases from V and 4 bases from J, with 8 bases between. CDR3 nucleotides: TGTGCCAGCAGCTTTCGGACAGCAGATACGCAGTATTTT. Translated, it gives CASSFRTADTQYF.

The chain joins TRBV27 to TRBJ1-2; possible D gene TRBD1, 6 bases. The V end lost 3 bases, the J end lost 6 bases, and 11 bases lay between the germline ends. The CDR3 loop spans 13 amino acids. Looked up from germline, CDR1 is MNHEY and CDR2 is SMNVEV (reference sequence). CDR3 residues: CASSFRGRDGYTF. The DNA for the CDR3 is TGTGCCAGCAGTTTCCGGGGGCGAGATGGCTACACCTTC.

The chain joins TRBV25-1 to TRBJ2-5; D ambiguous. The V gene's germline CDR1 is MGHDK and CDR2 SYGVNS. The V gene lost 5 bases and the J gene lost 11 bases, with 18 bases spanning the gap. The CDR3 totals 13 residues. The CDR3 protein is CASSTLRPGEQYF. The CDR3 DNA sequence: TGTGCCAGCAGTACCCTTAGGCCTGGAGAGCAGTACTTC.

V and J are TRBV19 and TRBJ1-1; no reliable D call. The V end was cut by 3 bases, the J end by 0 bases, with 11 bases between. CDR1 and CDR2 from the germline V gene are LNHDA and SQIVND (reference sequence). This CDR3 region has 15 residues. The CDR3 DNA reads as TGTGCCAGTAGTATGGTGGAGGCTGTGAACACTGAAGCTTTCTTT. It encodes CASSMVEAVNTEAFF. The whole variable domain, remainder taken from reference TRBV19 and TRBJ1-1, is DGGITQSPKYLFRKEGQNVTLSCEQNLNHDAMYWYRQDPGQGLRLIYYSQIVNDFQKGDIAEGYSVSREKKESFPLTVTSAQKNPTAFYLCASSMVEAVNTEAFFGQGTRLTVV.

This chain links TRBV28 with TRBJ1-2; a possible D gene is TRBD1 (6 bases). Trimming cost V 2 bases and J 9 bases, with 13 bases left between them. This CDR3 spans 13 amino acids. In germline, CDR1 is MDHEN, CDR2 SYDVKM. This CDR3 is CASSLMAGDSYTF. The CDR3 DNA sequence: TGTGCCAGCAGTTTAATGGCAGGGGATAGCTACACCTTC.

The CDR3 DNA reads as TGTGCCAGCAGTTACGGGCGACGGACCCTCCACTTT. Its protein is CASSYGRRTLHF. The V call is TRBV28, the J call TRBJ1-6; D not certain. The CDR3 spans 12 residues. Looked up from germline, CDR1 is MDHEN and CDR2 is SYDVKM. Between the trimmed V and J ends, which lost 4 bases and 14 bases, there was a span of 12 bases.

This chain links TRBV9 with TRBJ1-2; 7 positions agree with TRBD1. This CDR3 spans 13 amino acids. Trimming at V came to 4 bases and at J to 6 bases, leaving 6 bases not matched to a gene. Per the germline V gene, CDR1 is SGDLS and CDR2 is YYNGEE. The CDR3 DNA reads TGTGCCAGCAGCAAAGGACAGGCGCATGGCTACACCTTC. This codes for CASSKGQAHGYTF.

The rearrangement joins TRBV5-1 to TRBJ2-2, with 7 bases matching TRBD1. In germline, CDR1 is SGHRS, CDR2 YFSETQ. V lost 0 bases, J lost 4 bases, and 0 bases stayed unmatched. There are 14 residues in the CDR3. CDR3 sequence: CASSLEGATGELFF. The CDR3, as DNA: TGCGCCAGCAGCTTGGAGGGGGCCACCGGGGAGCTGTTTTTT. Full variable domain (missing parts from reference TRBV5-1 and TRBJ2-2): KAGVTQTPRYLIKTRGQQVTLSCSPISGHRSVSWYQQTPGQGLQFLFEYFSETQRNKGNFPGRFSGRQFSNSRSEMNVSTLELGDSALYLCASSLEGATGELFFGEGSRLTVL.